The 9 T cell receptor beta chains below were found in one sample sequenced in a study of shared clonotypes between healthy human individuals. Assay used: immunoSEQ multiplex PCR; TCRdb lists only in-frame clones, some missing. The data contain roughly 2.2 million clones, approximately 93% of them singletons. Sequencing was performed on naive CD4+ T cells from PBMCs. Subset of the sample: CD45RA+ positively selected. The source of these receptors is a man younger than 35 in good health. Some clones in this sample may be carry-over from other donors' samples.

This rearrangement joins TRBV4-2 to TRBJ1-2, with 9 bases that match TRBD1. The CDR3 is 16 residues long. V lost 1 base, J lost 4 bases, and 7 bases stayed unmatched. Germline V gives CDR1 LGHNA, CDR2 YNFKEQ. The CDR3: CASSQGGTGGLYGYTF. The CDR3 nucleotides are TGTGCCAGCAGCCAAGGGGGTACAGGGGGCCTCTATGGCTACACCTTC.

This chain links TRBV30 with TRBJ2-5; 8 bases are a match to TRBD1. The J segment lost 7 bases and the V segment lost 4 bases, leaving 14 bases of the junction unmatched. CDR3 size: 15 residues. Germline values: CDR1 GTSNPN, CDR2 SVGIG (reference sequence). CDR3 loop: CAWNPGQGKEVTQYF. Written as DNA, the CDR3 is TGTGCCTGGAATCCCGGACAGGGCAAGGAGGTGACCCAGTACTTC. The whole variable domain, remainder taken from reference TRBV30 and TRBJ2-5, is SQTIHQWPATLVQPVGSPLSLECTVEGTSNPNLYWYRQAAGRGLQLLFYSVGIGQISSEVPQNLSASRPQDRQFILSSKKLLLSDSGFYLCAWNPGQGKEVTQYFGPGTRLLVL.

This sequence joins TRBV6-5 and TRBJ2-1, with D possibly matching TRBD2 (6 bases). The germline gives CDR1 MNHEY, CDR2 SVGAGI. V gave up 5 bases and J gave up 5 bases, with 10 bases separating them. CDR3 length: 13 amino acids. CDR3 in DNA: TGTGCCAGCAGTGGCGGGGCTAACAATGAGCAGTTCTTC. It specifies CASSGGANNEQFF.

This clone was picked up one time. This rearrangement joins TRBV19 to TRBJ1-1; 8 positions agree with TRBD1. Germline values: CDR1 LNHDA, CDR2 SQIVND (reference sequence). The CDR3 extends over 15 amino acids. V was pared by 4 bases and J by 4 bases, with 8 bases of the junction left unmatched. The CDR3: CASSRLGQGGTEAFF. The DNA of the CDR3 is TGTGCCAGTAGTAGGCTTGGACAGGGTGGCACTGAAGCTTTCTTT.

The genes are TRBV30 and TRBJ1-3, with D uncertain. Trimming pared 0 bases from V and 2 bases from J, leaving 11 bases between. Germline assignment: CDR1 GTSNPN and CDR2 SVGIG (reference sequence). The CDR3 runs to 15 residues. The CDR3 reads CAWSVNLPAGNTIYF. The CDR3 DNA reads TGTGCCTGGAGTGTTAATCTCCCGGCTGGAAACACCATATATTTT.

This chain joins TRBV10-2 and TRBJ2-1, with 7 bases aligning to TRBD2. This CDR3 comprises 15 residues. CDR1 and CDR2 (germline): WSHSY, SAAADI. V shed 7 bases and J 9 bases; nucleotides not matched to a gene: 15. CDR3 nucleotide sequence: TGCGCCAGCATTATTGGCGGGGGAGTTGCGAGTGAGCAGTTCTTC. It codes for CASIIGGGVASEQFF.

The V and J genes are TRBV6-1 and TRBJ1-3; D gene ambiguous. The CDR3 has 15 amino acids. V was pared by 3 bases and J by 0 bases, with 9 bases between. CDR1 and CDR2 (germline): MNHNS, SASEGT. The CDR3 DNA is TGTGCCAGCAGTGAGATGCTCGTCTCTGGAAACACCATATATTTT. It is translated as CASSEMLVSGNTIYF.

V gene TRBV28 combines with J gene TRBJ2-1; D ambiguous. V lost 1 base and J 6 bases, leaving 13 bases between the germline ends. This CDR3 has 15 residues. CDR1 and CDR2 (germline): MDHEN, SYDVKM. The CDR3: CASSLSGSLRNEQFF. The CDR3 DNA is TGTGCCAGCAGTTTATCTGGTAGCCTCCGCAATGAGCAGTTCTTC.

CDR3 protein: CASSPSGGASYYEQYF. CDR3 DNA sequence: TGCGCCAGCAGCCCTTCAGGTGGGGCCTCCTACTACGAGCAGTACTTC. The rearrangement uses TRBV4-1 and TRBJ2-7, with D perhaps matching TRBD1 (5 bases). Trimming stripped 4 bases from V and 3 bases from J, with 19 bases between. The length of the CDR3 is 16 residues. The germline CDR1 and CDR2 sequences are MGHRA and YSYEKL.